These T cell receptor beta chains were read from a single sample in a study of memory CD4+ T cells and cytomegalovirus serostatus. Sequenced by immunoSEQ multiplex PCR; TCRdb stores in-frame clones only, minus some. The table has approximately 65,000 clones, about 74% seen once. The sequencing input was memory CD4+ T cells from blood. The receptors derive from an adult in good health and CMV-seronegative. Both conserved end residues are part of each CDR3. D genes are given only for firm matches. For some rows the clone size is stated as once, few or many, or as a class when expanded; others skip it.

D	size	V	J	DNA	CDR3
-	-	TRBV11-2	TRBJ2-2	TGTGCCAGCAGCTCGAACCGGGGGAACACCGGGGAGCTGTTTTTT	CASSSNRGNTGELFF
TRBD1	-	TRBV10-3	TRBJ2-7	TGTGCCATCAGCCGGACAGGGAGTGAATCCTACGAGCAGTACTTC	CAISRTGSESYEQYF
-	few	TRBV18	TRBJ2-7	TGTGCCAGCTCACCACCGGGCGGGCTCGAGCAGTACTTC	CASSPPGGLEQYF
-	-	TRBV6-5	TRBJ2-4	TGTGCCAGCACCCCGACCGGGACGTCCAAAAACATTCAGTACTTC	CASTPTGTSKNIQYF
TRBD1	-	TRBV10-2	TRBJ1-2	TGCGCCAGCAGTGAGTCGAGACAGGGAATTGGCTACACCTTC	CASSESRQGIGYTF
-	-	TRBV29-1	TRBJ1-1	TGCAGCACAAGGGGGGACCTGAACACTGAAGCTTTCTTT	CSTRGDLNTEAFF
TRBD1	-	TRBV5-1	TRBJ1-1	TGCGCCAGCAGCTTTGGGACAGGGCGCATGAACACTGAAGCTTTCTTT	CASSFGTGRMNTEAFF
-	-	TRBV6-5	TRBJ1-2	TGTGCCAGCAGTTACGACTTGAACTATGGCTACACCTTC	CASSYDLNYGYTF
-	-	TRBV5-4	TRBJ1-4	TGTGCCAGCAGTCCTGGGAATAGATGGAGCAATGAAAAACTGTTTTTT	CASSPGNRWSNEKLFF
-	-	TRBV5-6	TRBJ1-3	TGTGCCAGCAGCTTGTACGCGGCTGGAAACACCATATATTTT	CASSLYAAGNTIYF
TRBD2	few	TRBV7-3	TRBJ2-3	TGTGCCAGCAGCTATAGTGGTGGGCTAGCGGGACAAGATACGCAGTATTTT	CASSYSGGLAGQDTQYF
-	-	TRBV2	TRBJ1-1	TGTGCCAGCAGTAGGACGCCCGAGAACACTGAAGCTTTCTTT	CASSRTPENTEAFF
-	-	TRBV7-3	TRBJ2-3	TGTGCCAGCAGCTTAGAGGGCAGGCCTTCGGATACGCAGTATTTT	CASSLEGRPSDTQYF
-	-	TRBV2	TRBJ1-1	TGTGCCAGCAGTGAGTACCTCGGCTTGGCTGAAGCTTTCTTT	CASSEYLGLAEAFF
TRBD1	-	TRBV19	TRBJ2-7	TGTGCCAGTAGTATGGGGGCAACACAGGGGGCGAATATCTACGAGCAGTACTTC	CASSMGATQGANIYEQYF
-	-	TRBV19	TRBJ2-7	TGTGCCAGTAGTATATCTCCAGTTTACGAGCAGTACTTC	CASSISPVYEQYF
-	-	TRBV29-1	TRBJ1-3	TGCAGCGTCGGCGGGGTTTCTGGAAACACCATATATTTT	CSVGGVSGNTIYF
TRBD1	-	TRBV6-5	TRBJ2-6	TGTGCCAGCACCGACAGGGGTGGGGCCAACGTCCTGACTTTC	CASTDRGGANVLTF
TRBD2	-	TRBV7-2	TRBJ2-1	TGTGCCAGCAGCTTGATCGAGCGGGGGTTCGGGTTCTTC	CASSLIERGFGFF
-	few	TRBV6-1	TRBJ1-2	TGTGCAGGACAGTTAAACTATGGCTACACCTTC	CAGQLNYGYTF
TRBD2	-	TRBV19	TRBJ2-5	TGTGCCAGTAGTATAGTGGCCGGGACTAGCGGGGGAAAAGAGACCCAGTACTTC	CASSIVAGTSGGKETQYF
TRBD1	once	TRBV27	TRBJ1-2	TGTGCCAGCAAAAGCAGACAGGGGAACTATGGCTACACCTTC	CASKSRQGNYGYTF
-	-	TRBV21-1	TRBJ1-2	TGTGCCAGCAGCGGGGGACCTAACTATGGCTACACCTTC	CASSGGPNYGYTF
-	few	TRBV7-9	TRBJ2-1	TGTGCCAGCAGCCCGACACAGGGTTCCTCGGGACCAAATGAGCAGTTCTTC	CASSPTQGSSGPNEQFF